This T cell receptor beta chain was profiled in a study of tumor-infiltrating lymphocytes in oesophageal squamous cell carcinoma. Looked up from germline, CDR1 is SGHVS and CDR2 is FNYEAQ. V was pared by 6 bases and J by 4 bases, with 14 bases between. CDR3 length equals 14 residues. TCRdb reprocessed the PCR reads via MiXCR and lists one record per CDR3 protein. The table records under 15,000 distinct CDR3 sequences, 58% of them present only once. The clonotype was recovered from a female donor with esophageal squamous cell carcinoma. Source material: esophageal tumor tissue. The chain has TRBV7-6 and TRBJ2-3, with a possible D match to TRBD2 (6 bases). The CDR3 DNA sequence: TGTGCCAGCAGGCCACTAGCCCAGGCAGATACGCAGTATTTT. It encodes CASRPLAQADTQYF.